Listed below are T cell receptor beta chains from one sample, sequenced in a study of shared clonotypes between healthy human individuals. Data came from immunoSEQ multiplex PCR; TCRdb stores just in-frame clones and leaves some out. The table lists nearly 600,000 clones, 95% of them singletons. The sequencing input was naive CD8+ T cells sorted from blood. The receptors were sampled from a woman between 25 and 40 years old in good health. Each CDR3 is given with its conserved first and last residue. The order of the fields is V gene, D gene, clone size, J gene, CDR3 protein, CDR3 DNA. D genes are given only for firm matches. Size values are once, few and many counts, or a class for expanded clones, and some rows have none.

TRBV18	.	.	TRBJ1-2	CASSPPGGAWVNYGYTF	TGTGCCAGCTCACCACCGGGAGGAGCGTGGGTGAACTATGGCTACACCTTC
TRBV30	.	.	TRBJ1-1	CAWSVLWGTEAFF	TGTGCCTGGAGTGTGTTGTGGGGCACTGAAGCTTTCTTT
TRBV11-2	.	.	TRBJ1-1	CASSFRVQGTEAFF	TGTGCCAGCAGCTTCCGGGTCCAGGGGACTGAAGCTTTCTTT
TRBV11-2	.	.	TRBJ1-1	CASSLNGGHTEAFF	TGTGCCAGCAGCTTAAACGGGGGCCACACTGAAGCTTTCTTT
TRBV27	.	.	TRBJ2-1	CASSPRFGTNEQFF	TGTGCCAGCAGTCCCCGATTTGGAACCAATGAGCAGTTCTTC
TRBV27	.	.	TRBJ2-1	CASSFGTGLYEQFF	TGTGCCAGCAGTTTTGGCACAGGGCTTTATGAGCAGTTCTTC
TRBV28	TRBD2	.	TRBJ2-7	CASSLILAGSLYEQYF	TGTGCCAGCAGTTTGATACTAGCGGGTTCCCTATACGAGCAGTACTTC
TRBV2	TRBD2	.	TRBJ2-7	CASSEGLAGGTYEQYF	TGTGCCAGCAGTGAGGGACTAGCGGGAGGTACCTACGAGCAGTACTTC
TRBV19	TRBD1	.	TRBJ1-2	CASTGTGWYYGYTF	TGTGCCAGTACGGGGACAGGGTGGTACTATGGCTACACCTTC
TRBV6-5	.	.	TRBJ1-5	CASSYQIYGTQHF	TGTGCCAGCAGTTACCAGATATACGGGACACAACATTTT
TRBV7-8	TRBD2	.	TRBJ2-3	CASSFGEGPNTQYF	TGTGCCAGCAGCTTTGGGGAGGGCCCAAATACGCAGTATTTT
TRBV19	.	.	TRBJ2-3	CASSMFDADTQYF	TGTGCCAGTAGTATGTTCGATGCAGATACGCAGTATTTT
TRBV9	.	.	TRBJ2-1	CASSVTVLDEQFF	TGTGCCAGCAGCGTAACGGTACTTGATGAGCAGTTCTTC
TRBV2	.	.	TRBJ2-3	CASMGTLIGTDTQYF	TGTGCCAGCATGGGGACCCTAATCGGCACAGATACGCAGTATTTT
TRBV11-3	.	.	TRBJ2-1	CASSSYFDRNNEQFF	TGTGCCAGCAGCTCGTATTTCGACAGGAACAATGAGCAGTTCTTC
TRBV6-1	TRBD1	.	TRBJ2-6	CASEDRVFGANVLTF	TGTGCCAGTGAGGACAGGGTGTTTGGGGCCAACGTCCTGACTTTC
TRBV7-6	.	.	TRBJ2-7	CASSLAGSVYEQYF	TGTGCCAGCAGCTTAGCGGGGTCAGTCTATGAGCAGTACTTC
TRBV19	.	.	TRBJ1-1	CASSIDLEVNTEAFF	TGTGCCAGTAGTATAGATCTAGAGGTGAACACTGAAGCTTTCTTT
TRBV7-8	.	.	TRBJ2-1	CASSFGINSYNEQFF	TGTGCCAGCAGCTTTGGGATTAACTCCTACAATGAGCAGTTCTTC
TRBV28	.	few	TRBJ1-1	CASSFKGSTEAFF	TGTGCCAGCAGTTTCAAGGGTAGCACTGAAGCTTTCTTT
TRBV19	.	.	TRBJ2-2	CASSIWVGAGTGELFF	TGTGCCAGTAGTATATGGGTAGGGGCGGGCACCGGGGAGCTGTTTTTT
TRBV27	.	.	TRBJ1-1	CATRRGTEAFF	TGTGCCACCCGCCGGGGCACTGAAGCTTTCTTT
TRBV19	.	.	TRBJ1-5	CASSMAQRDYSNQPQHF	TGTGCCAGTAGTATGGCACAGCGGGATTATAGCAATCAGCCCCAGCATTTT
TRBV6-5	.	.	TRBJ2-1	CASIGAGEGDNEQFF	TGTGCCAGCATAGGCGCGGGGGAGGGGGATAATGAGCAGTTCTTC
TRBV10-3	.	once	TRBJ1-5	CAISERGLGNQPQHF	TGTGCCATCAGTGAACGGGGTTTAGGCAATCAGCCCCAGCATTTT
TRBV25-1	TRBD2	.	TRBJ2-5	CASSGGLEAETQYF	TGTGCCAGCAGTGGTGGACTAGAGGCAGAGACCCAGTACTTC
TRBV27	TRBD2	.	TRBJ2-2	CASRPYVAGETGELFF	TGTGCCAGCAGGCCCTACGTAGCGGGAGAAACCGGGGAGCTGTTTTTT
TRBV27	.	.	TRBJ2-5	CASSPGPLYQETQYF	TGTGCCAGCAGTCCGGGTCCCCTGTACCAAGAGACCCAGTACTTC
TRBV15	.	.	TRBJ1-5	CATSRDLGINQPQHF	TGTGCCACCAGCAGAGATCTTGGTATCAATCAGCCCCAGCATTTT
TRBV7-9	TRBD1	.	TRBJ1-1	CASSLAGQMNTEAFF	TGTGCCAGCAGCTTAGCGGGACAGATGAACACTGAAGCTTTCTTT
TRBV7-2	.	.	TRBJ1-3	CASSLVAGAVGNTIYF	TGTGCCAGCAGCTTAGTCGCGGGGGCTGTTGGAAACACCATATATTTT
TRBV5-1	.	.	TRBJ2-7	CASSLVRDHEQYF	TGTGCCAGCAGCTTGGTCCGGGACCACGAGCAGTACTTC
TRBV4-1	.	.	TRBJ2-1	CASSQPTGPRVRNEQFF	TGCGCCAGCAGCCAACCAACTGGGCCCCGGGTGCGGAATGAGCAGTTCTTC
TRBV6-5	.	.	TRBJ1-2	CASSQSEGNYGYTF	TGTGCCAGCAGTCAATCCGAGGGGAACTATGGCTACACCTTC
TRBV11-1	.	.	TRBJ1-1	CASSARERGTEAFF	TGTGCCAGCAGCGCCCGGGAACGGGGGACTGAAGCTTTCTTT
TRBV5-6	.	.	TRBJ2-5	CASSFGDSGLPETQYF	TGTGCCAGCAGCTTTGGGGACTCTGGACTACCCGAGACCCAGTACTTC
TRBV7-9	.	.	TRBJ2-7	CASSLPAAGPYEQYF	TGTGCCAGCAGCCTCCCGGCAGCGGGCCCCTACGAGCAGTACTTC
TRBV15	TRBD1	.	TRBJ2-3	CATSRGTGSTDTQYF	TGTGCCACCAGCAGGGGGACAGGTAGCACAGATACGCAGTATTTT
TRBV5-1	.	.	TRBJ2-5	CASSQGSGLGISEETQYF	TGCGCCAGCAGCCAAGGTTCCGGGCTGGGGATTTCGGAAGAGACCCAGTACTTC
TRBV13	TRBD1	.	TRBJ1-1	CASSSGTGGLGNTEAFF	TGTGCCAGCAGTTCCGGGACAGGGGGCTTGGGGAACACTGAAGCTTTCTTT
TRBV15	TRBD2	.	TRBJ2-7	CATSTRTSSYEQYF	TGTGCCACCAGCACTCGGACTAGCAGCTACGAGCAGTACTTC